The 10 T cell receptor beta chains below come from one sample, sequenced in a study of blood T cell repertoires in COVID-19. Assay used: immunoSEQ multiplex PCR; TCRdb lists only in-frame clones, some missing. The sample yields almost 250,000 clones, around 84% seen once. The specimen was PBMCs or T cells enriched from blood (not recorded which). The receptors originated from a woman in her forties or fifties who had recovered from COVID-19.

The rearrangement links TRBV29-1 to TRBJ2-1; 7 bases align to TRBD1. The J segment lost 0 bases and the V segment lost 4 bases, leaving 12 bases of the junction unmatched. Looked up from germline, CDR1 is SQVTM and CDR2 is ANQGSEA. The CDR3 runs to 17 residues. CDR3 sequence reads: CSVVEGASTGSYNEQFF. The CDR3 nucleotides are TGCAGCGTTGTTGAGGGGGCGTCCACCGGCTCCTACAATGAGCAGTTCTTC.

The chain recombines TRBV27 with TRBJ1-5; D is perhaps TRBD1 (6 bases). Germline V gene sequence: CDR1 MNHEY, CDR2 SMNVEV (reference sequence). V lost 4 bases and J 2 bases, leaving 12 bases between the germline ends. The CDR3 loop spans 15 amino acids. The CDR3, as DNA: TGTGCCAGCAGTTGGACTGGGGGCGGCAATCAGCCCCAGCATTTT. Translating it yields CASSWTGGGNQPQHF.

The V gene is TRBV6-4, the J gene TRBJ2-3, with 8 nucleotides matching TRBD2. The length of the CDR3 is 16 residues. With 0 bases clipped from V and 4 bases from J, the junction kept 6 bases outside the gene matches. Germline CDR1 is MRHNA and CDR2 is SNTAGT. CDR3 residues: CASSDSVTSDADTQYF. DNA of the CDR3: TGTGCCAGCAGTGACTCAGTGACTAGCGATGCAGATACGCAGTATTTT.

V and J are TRBV18 and TRBJ2-3; no definite D call. This CDR3 region has 13 residues. Germline V gene sequence: CDR1 KGHSH, CDR2 LQKENI. V lost 4 bases, J lost 6 bases, and 11 bases lay in between. CDR3 nucleotides: TGTGCCAGCTCACTCTTCGCGTCCGATACGCAGTATTTT. Translated: CASSLFASDTQYF.

The chain has TRBV2 and TRBJ2-1; 12 nucleotides match TRBD2. The junction had 4 bases not matched to a gene; V was cut back by 4 bases and J by 0 bases. The CDR3 spans 17 residues. Germline V gene sequence: CDR1 SNHLY, CDR2 FYNNEI. Written as DNA, the CDR3 is TGTGCCAGCAGTGTGACTAGCGGGAGTCCCTCCTACAATGAGCAGTTCTTC. This sequence encodes CASSVTSGSPSYNEQFF.

This chain uses TRBV5-4 with TRBJ2-7; 7 positions agree with TRBD1. The germline CDR1 and CDR2 sequences are SGHNT and YYREEE (reference sequence). Losses at the gene ends were 0 bases for V and 2 bases for J; bases not matched to a gene: 5. There are 15 residues in the CDR3. DNA for the CDR3: TGTGCCAGCAGCTTGGACAGGGGTTCCACCTACGAGCAGTACTTC. Protein: CASSLDRGSTYEQYF.

Details on this clone: At the DNA level, this CDR3 is encoded by other sequences in the same sample as well. The J gene is TRBJ2-1, the V gene TRBV19; D ambiguous. Per germline, CDR1 LNHDA and CDR2 SQIVND (reference sequence). The CDR3 consists of 12 residues. V was cut by 5 bases and J by 4 bases, with 6 bases left in between. CDR3 DNA: TGTGCCAGTAGTTCAGGATACAATGAGCAGTTCTTC. It translates to CASSSGYNEQFF.

This chain connects TRBV19 to TRBJ1-4; TRBD1 aligns across 7 bases. CDR1 is LNHDA, CDR2 SQIVND, per germline (reference sequence). The CDR3 runs 15 residues. V lost 5 bases, J lost 5 bases, and 8 bases stayed unmatched. The CDR3 loop is CASSSGTASNEKLFF. The CDR3 DNA reads as TGTGCCAGTAGTTCAGGGACAGCCTCCAATGAAAAACTGTTTTTT.

V usage is TRBV30 and J usage is TRBJ2-3, with D unresolved. Germline lookup yields CDR1 GTSNPN and CDR2 SVGIG (reference sequence). The length of the CDR3 is 11 residues. Trimming shortened V by 1 base and J by 5 bases, and 4 bases separated the two germline ends. The CDR3 spells CAWSAGDTQYF. CDR3 nucleotides: TGTGCCTGGAGTGCGGGAGATACGCAGTATTTT.

The chain employs TRBV18 and TRBJ2-7; 8 nucleotides align to TRBD2. The CDR3 has 16 amino acids. The trim removed 4 bases at V and 7 bases at J, leaving 15 bases unmatched. Germline loops: CDR1 KGHSH, CDR2 LQKENI. The CDR3 is CASSQSGRKDSGEQYF. CDR3 coding DNA: TGTGCCAGCTCACAAAGCGGGAGAAAGGATTCGGGAGAGCAGTACTTC. The full variable domain, with the rest looked up from reference TRBV18 and TRBJ2-7, is NAGVMQNPRHLVRRRGQEARLRCSPMKGHSHVYWYRQLPEEGLKFMVYLQKENIIDESGMPKERFSAEFPKEGPSILRIQQVVRGDSAAYFCASSQSGRKDSGEQYFGPGTRLTVT.